This T cell receptor (beta chain) was recorded in a study of glioma-infiltrating T cells. The iRepertoire nested amplicon-rescue multiplex PCR amplified TCR alpha and beta CDR3s from RNA. TCRdb ran MiXCR on the multiplex PCR reads and lists one entry per CDR3 protein. In the table there are about 99,000 distinct CDR3 sequences, roughly 30% of which are singletons. The CDR3 extends over 14 amino acids. CDR1 is MNHEY and CDR2 is SMNVEV in the germline V gene (reference sequence). V lost 5 bases, J lost 2 bases, and 13 bases lay in between. The study's findings and limits: CDR3 overlap between tissue and blood was very small. Non-neoplastic patients had below-expected tissue-blood divergence, while all gliomas exceeded expectation.

This clonotype was observed at least ten times. Its specificity is not known. The TCR originated in a human donor with low-grade glioma or glioblastoma, undergoing nonglioma brain surgery, or in good health (not recorded which). Sequenced material: glioma tissue, nonneoplastic brain tissue, or PBMCs (not recorded which). This chain links TRBV27 with TRBJ2-7; D may be TRBD2 (5 bases). Written as DNA, the CDR3 is TGTGCCAGCAGTAGTCGAGGGTCAGCCTACGAGCAGTACTTC. Protein sequence: CASSSRGSAYEQYF.